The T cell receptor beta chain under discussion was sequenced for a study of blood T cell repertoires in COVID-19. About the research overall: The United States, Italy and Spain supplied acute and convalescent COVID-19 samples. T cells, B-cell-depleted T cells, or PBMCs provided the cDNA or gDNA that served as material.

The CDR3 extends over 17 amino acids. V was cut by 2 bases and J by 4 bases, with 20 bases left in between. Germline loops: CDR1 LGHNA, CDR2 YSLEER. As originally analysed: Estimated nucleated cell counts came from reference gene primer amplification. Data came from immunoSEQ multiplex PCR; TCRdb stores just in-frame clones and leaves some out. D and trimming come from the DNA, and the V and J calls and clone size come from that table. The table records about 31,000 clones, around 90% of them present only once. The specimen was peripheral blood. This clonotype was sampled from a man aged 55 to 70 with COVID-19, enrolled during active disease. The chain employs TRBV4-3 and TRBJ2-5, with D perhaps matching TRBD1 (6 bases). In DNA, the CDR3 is TGCGCCAGCAGCCAAAACAGACACAGGGCGCAGGGAGAGACCCAGTACTTC. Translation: CASSQNRHRAQGETQYF.